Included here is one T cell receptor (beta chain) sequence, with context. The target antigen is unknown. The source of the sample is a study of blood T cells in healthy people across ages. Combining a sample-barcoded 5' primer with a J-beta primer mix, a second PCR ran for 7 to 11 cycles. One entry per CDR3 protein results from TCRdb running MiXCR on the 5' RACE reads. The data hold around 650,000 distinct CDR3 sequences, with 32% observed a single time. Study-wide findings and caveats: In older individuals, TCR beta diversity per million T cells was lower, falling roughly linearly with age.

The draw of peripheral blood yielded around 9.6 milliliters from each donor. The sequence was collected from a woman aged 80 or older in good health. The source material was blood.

The CDR3 bases are TGCAGTGCTAGAGATCGCAGAGCGGGGGGGCCTCTAGGATACGAGCAGTACTTC. It specifies CSARDRRAGGPLGYEQYF. The gene calls are TRBV20-1 and TRBJ2-1, with 10 bases identical to TRBD2. The J call is in doubt because the DNA end fits TRBJ2-7 better. This CDR3 spans 18 amino acids. Germline CDR1 DFQATT, CDR2 SNEGSKA (reference sequence).